This TCR beta chain was identified during a study of blood T cell repertoires in COVID-19. In the original processing: Reference gene primer amplification in the assay estimated nucleated cell counts. Method: immunoSEQ multiplex PCR; TCRdb's copy keeps in-frame clones and lacks some. The DNA gave D and trimming, while V, J and clone size come from that table. This table has 65,000 to 90,000 clones, 89% appearing once. The CDR3 loop spans 17 amino acids. Germline values: CDR1 MGHRA, CDR2 YSYEKL. V shed 1 base and J shed 3 bases, with 17 bases lying between them. V usage is TRBV4-1 and J usage is TRBJ2-3; TRBD2 might be the D (5 bases). Input material: peripheral blood. This TCR was recovered from a man aged 50 to 59 with acute or convalescent COVID-19. CDR3 nucleotide sequence: TGCGCCAGCAGCCAAGTAAGGGCTCGGGGTGGTACAGATACGCAGTATTTT. It translates to CASSQVRARGGTDTQYF.